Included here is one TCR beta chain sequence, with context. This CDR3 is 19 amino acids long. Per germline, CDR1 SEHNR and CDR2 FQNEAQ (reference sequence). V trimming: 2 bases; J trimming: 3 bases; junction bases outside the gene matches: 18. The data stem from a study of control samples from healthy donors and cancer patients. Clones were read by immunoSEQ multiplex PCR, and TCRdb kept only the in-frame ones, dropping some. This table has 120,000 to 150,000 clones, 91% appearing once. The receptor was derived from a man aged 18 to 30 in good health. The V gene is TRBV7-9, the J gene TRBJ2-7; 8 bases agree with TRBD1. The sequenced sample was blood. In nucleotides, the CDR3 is TGTGCCAGCAGCTTAATGCTTTATCAGGGGGCGCGAGAGGTCTACGAGCAGTACTTC. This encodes CASSLMLYQGAREVYEQYF.